This T cell receptor (beta chain) was identified during a study of cytomegalovirus exposure and HLA in healthy donors. CDR1 and CDR2 (germline): MNHEY, SMNVEV (reference sequence). CDR3 length equals 11 residues. The ends were cut back, 5 bases at V and 7 bases at J, with 8 bases in the middle. Amplification used 60 Vbeta primers and 13 Jbeta primers. TCRdb keeps only in-frame clones here, not all; method: immunoSEQ multiplex PCR. Altogether around 300,000 clones are present, over 85% being singletons, with the ten largest covering approximately 2%. The chain uses TRBV27 and TRBJ1-2; weak D call: TRBD1 (5 bases). This TCR was sampled from a young woman in good health and CMV-seronegative. The sample comprised PBMCs. Here the CDR3 reads CASSQGFGYTF. The CDR3 nucleotides are TGTGCCAGCAGTCAGGGATTTGGCTACACCTTC.